These T cell receptor beta chains were read from a single sample in a study of blood T cell repertoires in COVID-19. Measured with immunoSEQ multiplex PCR; TCRdb has only the in-frame clones, and not every one. The sample contains around 24,000 clones, approximately 84% of which appear only once. The sequenced sample consisted of peripheral blood. All receptors come from a man in his forties or fifties with active or convalescent COVID-19. Both conserved end residues are part of each CDR3. The order of the fields is D gene, V gene, clone size, J gene, CDR3 protein, CDR3 DNA. A D gene is named only where the DNA matches it firmly. Not every row has a clone size; where given, it reads once, few, many or a size class.

D gene: .; V gene: TRBV9; clone size: .; J gene: TRBJ2-7; CDR3 protein: CASSPYTDSSSGEQYF; CDR3 DNA: TGTGCCAGCAGCCCCTACACCGACTCCAGTTCGGGCGAGCAGTACTTC
D gene: .; V gene: TRBV3-1/TRBV3-2; clone size: once; J gene: TRBJ2-1; CDR3 protein: CASSQEGSGGPYNEQFF; CDR3 DNA: TGTGCCAGCAGCCAAGAGGGGTCGGGGGGCCCTTACAATGAGCAGTTCTTC
D gene: TRBD1; V gene: TRBV5-1; clone size: .; J gene: TRBJ1-3; CDR3 protein: CASSLIQGAAGNTIYF; CDR3 DNA: TGCGCCAGCAGCTTAATACAGGGGGCTGCGGGAAACACCATATATTTT
D gene: .; V gene: TRBV4-2; clone size: .; J gene: TRBJ1-3; CDR3 protein: CASSRVQGTGGNTIYF; CDR3 DNA: TGTGCCAGCAGCCGAGTACAGGGAACAGGTGGAAACACCATATATTTT
D gene: .; V gene: TRBV9; clone size: once; J gene: TRBJ1-6; CDR3 protein: CASSEGWGGLRNSPLHF; CDR3 DNA: TGTGCCAGCAGCGAGGGATGGGGGGGATTGAGGAATTCACCCCTCCACTTT
D gene: TRBD1; V gene: TRBV7-6; clone size: once; J gene: TRBJ2-6; CDR3 protein: CASSVDRAGANVLTF; CDR3 DNA: TGTGCCAGCAGCGTCGACAGGGCTGGGGCCAACGTCCTGACTTTC
D gene: .; V gene: TRBV19; clone size: .; J gene: TRBJ1-1; CDR3 protein: CASSIVFDSRNTEAFF; CDR3 DNA: TGTGCCAGTAGTATAGTCTTCGACTCGCGAAACACTGAAGCTTTCTTT
D gene: .; V gene: TRBV5-1; clone size: .; J gene: TRBJ2-3; CDR3 protein: CASIWGDGTDTQYF; CDR3 DNA: TGCGCCAGCATCTGGGGGGATGGCACAGATACGCAGTATTTT
D gene: TRBD1; V gene: TRBV6-5; clone size: few; J gene: TRBJ1-1; CDR3 protein: CASRFDRVGGTEAFF; CDR3 DNA: TGTGCCAGCAGATTCGACAGGGTTGGAGGGACTGAAGCTTTCTTT
D gene: TRBD2; V gene: TRBV9; clone size: .; J gene: TRBJ2-2; CDR3 protein: CASSGNRGGPGELFF; CDR3 DNA: TGTGCCAGCAGCGGAAACCGGGGGGGCCCCGGGGAGCTGTTTTTT
D gene: .; V gene: TRBV4-1; clone size: .; J gene: TRBJ1-5; CDR3 protein: CASSQVGPSNQPQHF; CDR3 DNA: TGCGCCAGCAGCCAAGTGGGGCCCAGCAATCAGCCCCAGCATTTT
D gene: TRBD2; V gene: TRBV28; clone size: .; J gene: TRBJ2-3; CDR3 protein: CASSFPPTSGSTDTQYF; CDR3 DNA: TGTGCCAGCAGTTTTCCCCCTACTAGCGGGAGCACAGATACGCAGTATTTT
D gene: .; V gene: TRBV13; clone size: .; J gene: TRBJ1-2; CDR3 protein: CASSLMGRRYYGYTF; CDR3 DNA: TGTGCCAGCAGCTTGATGGGGCGAAGGTACTATGGCTACACCTTC
D gene: TRBD1; V gene: TRBV5-4; clone size: once; J gene: TRBJ2-3; CDR3 protein: CASTQGGGLTDTQYF; CDR3 DNA: TGTGCCAGCACCCAAGGGGGCGGACTCACAGATACGCAGTATTTT
D gene: TRBD2; V gene: TRBV5-1; clone size: .; J gene: TRBJ2-5; CDR3 protein: CASSFGLAGGVTQYF; CDR3 DNA: TGCGCCAGCAGCTTCGGACTAGCGGGAGGCGTGACCCAGTACTTC
D gene: TRBD1; V gene: TRBV7-2; clone size: .; J gene: TRBJ2-7; CDR3 protein: CASSPQADRAVSYEQYF; CDR3 DNA: TGTGCCAGCAGCCCCCAGGCCGACAGGGCTGTATCCTACGAGCAGTACTTC
D gene: .; V gene: TRBV27; clone size: .; J gene: TRBJ2-3; CDR3 protein: CATGALSTDTQYF; CDR3 DNA: TGTGCCACTGGGGCCCTCTCCACAGATACGCAGTATTTT
D gene: TRBD1; V gene: TRBV2; clone size: .; J gene: TRBJ1-1; CDR3 protein: CASSETGGWTEAFF; CDR3 DNA: TGTGCCAGCAGTGAGACAGGGGGCTGGACTGAAGCTTTCTTT
D gene: .; V gene: TRBV6-5; clone size: .; J gene: TRBJ1-2; CDR3 protein: CASSYSGGGYTF; CDR3 DNA: TGTGCCAGCAGTTACAGTGGGGGCGGCTACACCTTC
D gene: .; V gene: TRBV5-4; clone size: .; J gene: TRBJ2-6; CDR3 protein: CASRAPIDLFGANVLTF; CDR3 DNA: TGTGCCAGCAGAGCTCCAATAGATCTGTTCGGGGCCAACGTCCTGACTTTC
D gene: .; V gene: TRBV5-1; clone size: .; J gene: TRBJ2-1; CDR3 protein: CASKFREGPYNEQFF; CDR3 DNA: TGCGCCAGCAAATTCCGGGAAGGCCCCTACAATGAGCAGTTCTTC
D gene: .; V gene: TRBV4-1; clone size: .; J gene: TRBJ2-6; CDR3 protein: CASSQDPPVISSGANVLTF; CDR3 DNA: TGCGCCAGCAGCCAAGATCCGCCCGTTATTAGCTCTGGGGCCAACGTCCTGACTTTC
D gene: TRBD1; V gene: TRBV25-1; clone size: .; J gene: TRBJ2-7; CDR3 protein: CATETGWSKEQYF; CDR3 DNA: TGTGCCACCGAGACAGGGTGGTCGAAAGAGCAGTACTTC
D gene: .; V gene: TRBV11-3; clone size: .; J gene: TRBJ2-7; CDR3 protein: CASSFGQGGIEQYF; CDR3 DNA: TGTGCCAGCAGCTTCGGGCAGGGAGGCATCGAGCAGTACTTC
D gene: .; V gene: TRBV21-1; clone size: .; J gene: TRBJ1-2; CDR3 protein: CASSKLVGGDRYGYTF; CDR3 DNA: TGTGCCAGCAGCAAACTGGTAGGAGGGGACCGCTATGGCTACACCTTC
D gene: TRBD2; V gene: TRBV5-6; clone size: .; J gene: TRBJ2-2; CDR3 protein: CASSLTSGVSTGELFF; CDR3 DNA: TGTGCCAGCAGCCTGACTAGCGGGGTGAGCACCGGGGAGCTGTTTTTT
D gene: .; V gene: TRBV18; clone size: .; J gene: TRBJ2-7; CDR3 protein: CASSPPLGGSPYEQYF; CDR3 DNA: TGTGCCAGCTCACCACCGTTGGGAGGAAGTCCCTACGAGCAGTACTTC
D gene: .; V gene: TRBV5-6; clone size: once; J gene: TRBJ1-5; CDR3 protein: CASSVDSSNQPQHF; CDR3 DNA: TGTGCCAGCAGCGTTGACAGTAGCAATCAGCCCCAGCATTTT
D gene: TRBD2; V gene: TRBV6-6; clone size: .; J gene: TRBJ2-5; CDR3 protein: CASRVAGQETQYF; CDR3 DNA: TGTGCCAGCAGAGTAGCGGGCCAAGAGACCCAGTACTTC
D gene: .; V gene: TRBV11-3; clone size: .; J gene: TRBJ1-5; CDR3 protein: CASSEGRTDNQPQHF; CDR3 DNA: TGTGCCAGCAGCGAAGGTCGGACAGACAATCAGCCCCAGCATTTT
D gene: TRBD1; V gene: TRBV12-5; clone size: .; J gene: TRBJ2-1; CDR3 protein: CASGFPGTDNEQFF; CDR3 DNA: TGTGCTAGTGGTTTCCCTGGGACAGACAATGAGCAGTTCTTC
D gene: TRBD1; V gene: TRBV11-3; clone size: .; J gene: TRBJ2-3; CDR3 protein: CASSPRGRTDTQYF; CDR3 DNA: TGTGCCAGCAGCCCAAGGGGGCGCACAGATACGCAGTATTTT
D gene: .; V gene: TRBV11-2; clone size: few; J gene: TRBJ1-1; CDR3 protein: CASSPAGGLTEAFF; CDR3 DNA: TGTGCCAGCAGCCCAGCCGGGGGGCTGACTGAAGCTTTCTTT
D gene: TRBD1; V gene: TRBV19; clone size: few; J gene: TRBJ2-5; CDR3 protein: CASSKTGYETQYF; CDR3 DNA: TGTGCCAGTAGTAAGACAGGGTACGAGACCCAGTACTTC
D gene: .; V gene: TRBV19; clone size: .; J gene: TRBJ2-5; CDR3 protein: CASRKTGTQETQYF; CDR3 DNA: TGTGCCAGTAGGAAGACAGGGACTCAAGAGACCCAGTACTTC
D gene: TRBD1; V gene: TRBV2; clone size: .; J gene: TRBJ2-7; CDR3 protein: CASTGQTYEQYF; CDR3 DNA: TGTGCCAGCACGGGACAGACCTACGAGCAGTACTTC
D gene: TRBD2; V gene: TRBV7-9; clone size: .; J gene: TRBJ2-7; CDR3 protein: CASSPRRGGPYEQYF; CDR3 DNA: TGTGCCAGCAGCCCACGACGCGGGGGGCCGTACGAGCAGTACTTC
D gene: TRBD2; V gene: TRBV7-8; clone size: once; J gene: TRBJ2-7; CDR3 protein: CASSLALWESGGYEQYF; CDR3 DNA: TGTGCCAGCAGCTTAGCTTTGTGGGAGTCGGGGGGTTACGAGCAGTACTTC
D gene: .; V gene: TRBV7-3; clone size: .; J gene: TRBJ1-1; CDR3 protein: CASSLGPENTEAFF; CDR3 DNA: TGTGCCAGCAGCTTAGGGCCGGAGAACACTGAAGCTTTCTTT
D gene: TRBD2; V gene: TRBV11-3; clone size: .; J gene: TRBJ2-3; CDR3 protein: CASSLGTSGHVYF; CDR3 DNA: TGTGCCAGCAGCTTGGGGACTAGCGGGCACGTGTATTTT
D gene: TRBD1; V gene: TRBV18; clone size: .; J gene: TRBJ2-2; CDR3 protein: CASSLQGTGELFF; CDR3 DNA: TGTGCCAGCTCACTACAGGGGACCGGGGAGCTGTTTTTT
D gene: .; V gene: TRBV11-2; clone size: once; J gene: TRBJ1-1; CDR3 protein: CASSLEELGNTEAFF; CDR3 DNA: TGTGCCAGCAGCTTAGAGGAGTTGGGGAACACTGAAGCTTTCTTT
D gene: TRBD2; V gene: TRBV5-6; clone size: .; J gene: TRBJ2-3; CDR3 protein: CASSLALAVDTQYF; CDR3 DNA: TGTGCCAGCAGCTTGGCTCTAGCGGTAGATACGCAGTATTTT
D gene: TRBD1; V gene: TRBV30; clone size: .; J gene: TRBJ1-1; CDR3 protein: CAWSETGGMGTEAFF; CDR3 DNA: TGTGCCTGGAGTGAAACAGGGGGCATGGGCACTGAAGCTTTCTTT
D gene: .; V gene: TRBV7-9; clone size: .; J gene: TRBJ1-5; CDR3 protein: CASSYSWGGQPQHF; CDR3 DNA: TGTGCCAGCAGCTACTCGTGGGGAGGTCAGCCCCAGCATTTT
D gene: TRBD1; V gene: TRBV5-4; clone size: .; J gene: TRBJ1-2; CDR3 protein: CASSSRTGNIYGYTF; CDR3 DNA: TGTGCCAGCAGCTCCCGGACAGGGAATATCTATGGCTACACCTTC
D gene: .; V gene: TRBV20-1; clone size: .; J gene: TRBJ2-3; CDR3 protein: CSASQHSTDTQYF; CDR3 DNA: TGCAGTGCTAGTCAACATAGCACAGATACGCAGTATTTT
D gene: TRBD2; V gene: TRBV5-4; clone size: .; J gene: TRBJ2-3; CDR3 protein: CASSLVISGGTDTQYF; CDR3 DNA: TGTGCCAGCAGCTTGGTTATTAGCGGGGGCACAGATACGCAGTATTTT
D gene: .; V gene: TRBV10-3; clone size: .; J gene: TRBJ1-2; CDR3 protein: CAITDPLGDYGYTF; CDR3 DNA: TGTGCCATCACCGACCCCTTGGGCGACTATGGCTACACCTTC
D gene: .; V gene: TRBV9; clone size: .; J gene: TRBJ2-7; CDR3 protein: CASSPRQGYEQYF; CDR3 DNA: TGTGCCAGCAGCCCCCGCCAGGGGTACGAGCAGTACTTC
D gene: .; V gene: TRBV29-1; clone size: .; J gene: TRBJ1-1; CDR3 protein: CSVAREPEAFF; CDR3 DNA: TGCAGCGTCGCTCGGGAGCCTGAAGCTTTCTTT
D gene: TRBD2; V gene: TRBV5-8; clone size: .; J gene: TRBJ2-1; CDR3 protein: CASSLGTSGYNEQFF; CDR3 DNA: TGTGCCAGCAGCCTCGGGACTAGCGGGTACAATGAGCAGTTCTTC
D gene: TRBD2; V gene: TRBV30; clone size: .; J gene: TRBJ2-3; CDR3 protein: CAWSDPGGGLSDTQYF; CDR3 DNA: TGTGCCTGGAGTGACCCGGGGGGGGGCCTCTCAGATACGCAGTATTTT